This TCR beta chain comes out of a study of blood T cell repertoires in COVID-19. The CDR3 extends over 14 amino acids. V lost 0 bases, J lost 2 bases, and 8 bases lay in between. Germline V gene data show CDR1 as SGHRS and CDR2 as YFSETQ. TCRdb keeps only in-frame clones here, not all; method: immunoSEQ multiplex PCR. The sample has approximately 190,000 clones; 84% are singletons. The sequencing sample was made of peripheral blood. This TCR was sampled from a human donor in a cohort sampled during active COVID-19. V is TRBV5-1 and J is TRBJ1-1, with D possibly TRBD1 on 6 matching bases. CDR3 sequence (DNA): TGCGCCAGCAGCTTGGCCAGGGGTAACACTGAAGCTTTCTTT. It codes for CASSLARGNTEAFF.